The present entry profiles one T cell receptor (beta chain) with its context. Its specific antigen is unknown. No base quality information exists; no much larger clone differs at one position. The immunoSEQ Assay, a bias-controlled multiplex PCR, was used to amplify TCRbeta CDR3 regions from genomic DNA. As for how the authors treated the data: The number of nucleated cells in each sample was estimated by amplification of reference gene primers within the assay. To quantify the absolute abundance of each unique TCRbeta CDR3 rearrangement, sequence reads were collapsed and filtered. For each sample, productive Simpson clonality was calculated as the square root of Simpson's diversity index over productive rearrangements. TCRdb mirrors the immuneACCESS table, restricted to in-frame sequences. Some clones are absent from its copies; in checked studies, under half trace to an unresolved V gene, and the reason for the others is unknown. From that table come the V and J calls and clone size; the DNA was used to work out D and trimming. In all, the sample holds approximately 500,000 clones, and 80% to 90% of those were seen once. 3.2% of the sample lies in the top ten.

Collaborating institutions collected whole blood in K2EDTA tubes following their own protocols. Collaborator samples were shipped for TCRbeta analysis as frozen whole blood, isolated PBMCs, or DNA extracted from either sample type. These data come from a study of blood T cell repertoires in COVID-19 (dated by TCRdb to about 2020). About the investigation overall: Collaborator samples came from the United States, Italy and Spain and covered acute and convalescent phases of COVID-19. Where HLA class I and class II types were available, the types were taken from metadata supplied by the sample provider, not from assay-based typing. The dataset comprised deeply sampled blood TCRbeta repertoires from subjects exposed to, actively infected with, or recovered from COVID-19. The repertoires were made available in a free public database intended to serve as a resource for research on the immune response to SARS-CoV-2. The material from the prospective study consisted of cDNA or gDNA derived from T cells, B-cell-depleted T cells, or PBMCs. The samples were drawn from the first 160 participants of the ongoing ImmuneRACE study and from about 1,200 subjects provided by 6 global collaborators. Nearly every sample came with metadata listing a de-identified subject ID, COVID-19 status, age in years and sex.

CDR1 MNHEY and CDR2 SVGAGI are derived from the germline V gene. Trimming accounts for 0 bases at V and 6 bases at J, while the number of junction bases matched to no gene is 1. The CDR3 has 14 amino acids, counting the end cysteine and phenylalanine. This entry keeps only the CDR3 DNA: 42 bases, framed from base 1. The study at large found these results: Clinical and demographic metadata were provided uncurated, with the amount varying by source and participant.

The chain joins TRBV6-5 to TRBJ2-1; 8 bases in the middle match TRBD1. This sequence was found in a human donor in a cohort sampled during active COVID-19. The sequencing sample was made of peripheral blood. The nucleotides read TGTGCCAGCAGTTACTCACAGGGGGTCAATGAGCAGTTCTTC. Translated, it reads CASSYSQGVNEQFF.